A selection of T cell receptor beta chains follows, all from one sample in a study of blood T cell repertoires in COVID-19. Some clones are missing from TCRdb's copy, which holds only in-frame ones; the method was immunoSEQ multiplex PCR. The data hold 150,000 to 200,000 clones, with around 83% observed a single time. The sequenced sample was peripheral blood. The receptors stem from a man between 45 and 60 years old with active or convalescent COVID-19. CDR3s include the opening cysteine and the closing phenylalanine or tryptophan. A D gene is named only where the DNA matches it firmly. For some rows the clone size is stated as once, few or many, or as a class when expanded; others skip it.

cdr3_nt cdr3_aa v_call clone_size j_call d_call
TGTGCCATCAACTCCGGGACAGGGACAGGCTACACCTTC CAINSGTGTGYTF TRBV10-3 once TRBJ1-2 TRBD1
TGTGCCAGCAAAAAAGGAGGGTACGAGCAGTACTTC CASKKGGYEQYF TRBV2 NA TRBJ2-7 NA
TGTGCCAGCAGCAGAGGACAGTATTATAATTCACCCCTCCACTTT CASSRGQYYNSPLHF TRBV7-9 NA TRBJ1-6 NA
TGTGCCAGCAGCCCGACGGGACAGCCGAACACCGGGGAGCTGTTTTTT CASSPTGQPNTGELFF TRBV9 NA TRBJ2-2 TRBD1
TGCGCCGTCCAGACCAGGAACTACGAGCAGTACTTC CAVQTRNYEQYF TRBV5-1 NA TRBJ2-7 NA
TGTGCCAGCAGTGTTAGCGGGAGCCATGAGCAGTTCTTC CASSVSGSHEQFF TRBV6-4 NA TRBJ2-1 TRBD2
TGTGCCAGCAGCCCCACGGGACAGAAAAACTATGGCTACACCTTC CASSPTGQKNYGYTF TRBV7-3 NA TRBJ1-2 TRBD1
TGTGCCAGCAGCAGACAGGGGGCGAGTGAAAAACTGTTTTTT CASSRQGASEKLFF TRBV4-2 NA TRBJ1-4 TRBD1
TGTGCCAGCAGTGTCGCTAGCGGGGGTGGTGAGCAGTTCTTC CASSVASGGGEQFF TRBV2 once TRBJ2-1 TRBD2
TGTGCCAGCAGTTCGCCCCAGGGGGCGACCTATAATTCACCCCTCCACTTT CASSSPQGATYNSPLHF TRBV28 NA TRBJ1-6 TRBD1
TGCGCCAGCAGCCACGAGGGAGGAATCGCTGGAAACACCATATATTTT CASSHEGGIAGNTIYF TRBV4-3 NA TRBJ1-3 NA
TGTGCCAGCTCACCTGGCGTCGCCAGGGACACTGAAGCTTTCTTT CASSPGVARDTEAFF TRBV18 NA TRBJ1-1 NA
TGTGCCAGCAGCGCAGACGTACAGGGGAGCTCCTACAATGAGCAGTTCTTC CASSADVQGSSYNEQFF TRBV9 NA TRBJ2-1 TRBD1
TGTGCCAGTACCCAACAACCCTCCTTCGCTGAGCAGTTCTTC CASTQQPSFAEQFF TRBV19 NA TRBJ2-1 NA
TGCAGCGTTGAAGGACAGAACTACAATGAGCAGTTCTTC CSVEGQNYNEQFF TRBV29-1 NA TRBJ2-1 NA
TGTGCCAGCCTGGACAGGGGGCTTGAAGATACGCAGTATTTT CASLDRGLEDTQYF TRBV6-5 NA TRBJ2-3 TRBD1
TGTGCCAGTAGAGCAGGACGTAGCGGTCCCTACAATGAGCAGTTCTTC CASRAGRSGPYNEQFF TRBV19 NA TRBJ2-1 NA
TGTGCTAGTGGTTTACCCCTTCGGGGGGGAGGATACAACACCGGGGAGCTGTTTTTT CASGLPLRGGGYNTGELFF TRBV12-5 few TRBJ2-2 TRBD2
TGTGCCACCAGTGACGAGGGGACAGGTACCTACAATGAGCAGTTCTTC CATSDEGTGTYNEQFF TRBV24-1 NA TRBJ2-1 TRBD1
TGTGCCAGCACCCCGTCGGGGGTTGGGAACACTGAAGCTTTCTTT CASTPSGVGNTEAFF TRBV5-6 NA TRBJ1-1 NA
TGTGCCTCAGCGAGGGGGATGAACACTGAAGCTTTCTTT CASARGMNTEAFF TRBV7-9 NA TRBJ1-1 NA
TGCGCCAGCAGCTCAACAGGGGATAGCAATCAGCCCCAGCATTTT CASSSTGDSNQPQHF TRBV5-1 NA TRBJ1-5 TRBD1
TGTGCCAGCACCCCCAACCCGACAACTAACTATGGCTACACCTTC CASTPNPTTNYGYTF TRBV6-5 NA TRBJ1-2 NA
TGTGCCAGCAGTTCACTGGGGGGAGGTCAGCCCCAGCATTTT CASSSLGGGQPQHF TRBV27 once TRBJ1-5 NA
TGTGCCAGCAGCTTGGTAGGGGGCGCCGGGAACACTGAAGCTTTCTTT CASSLVGGAGNTEAFF TRBV5-6 NA TRBJ1-1 TRBD1
TGCGCCAGCAGCCAAGATTTGGCCCGGGACAGGGTCTACGAGCAGTACTTC CASSQDLARDRVYEQYF TRBV4-3 once TRBJ2-7 TRBD1
TGTGCCAGCAGGGGACAGGGAGGTAACCAGCCCCAGCATTTT CASRGQGGNQPQHF TRBV2 NA TRBJ1-5 TRBD1
TGTGCCAGCGCGGGCCACCTTAACTATGGCTACACCTTC CASAGHLNYGYTF TRBV7-9 NA TRBJ1-2 NA
TGTGCCAGCAGCATTGCGGACAGGGAGGATGAGCAGTTCTTC CASSIADREDEQFF TRBV7-3 NA TRBJ2-1 TRBD1
TGCGCCAGCAGTGAGTGGGGACTAGCGATCGAGCAGTTCTTC CASSEWGLAIEQFF TRBV10-1 NA TRBJ2-1 TRBD2
TGTGCCAGCAGTGAACAACTAGCGGGGGGGCGGCAGTTCTTC CASSEQLAGGRQFF TRBV6-1 NA TRBJ2-1 TRBD2
TGTGCCAGCAGTTACTCTGCGGGGGTGACAGATACGCAGTATTTT CASSYSAGVTDTQYF TRBV6-2/TRBV6-3 NA TRBJ2-3 TRBD2
TGTGCCAGCAGCCTCCTTCGGGGAGAGACCCAGTACTTC CASSLLRGETQYF TRBV28 NA TRBJ2-5 NA
TGTGCCAGTAGTATTGGGAACAGGGGGTTAACTGAAGCTTTCTTT CASSIGNRGLTEAFF TRBV19 NA TRBJ1-1 TRBD1
TGCGCCAGCAGCCAAGACAATGAAGCTTTCTTT CASSQDNEAFF TRBV4-1 NA TRBJ1-1 NA
TGTGCCATCAGTGAGAAAACGGGGGGCGAAAATGAGCAGTTCTTC CAISEKTGGENEQFF TRBV10-3 NA TRBJ2-1 NA
TGTGCCAGTGGACCCGACAGGGGGCTCAACGAGCAGTACTTC CASGPDRGLNEQYF TRBV28 NA TRBJ2-7 TRBD1
TGTGCCAGCAGCCGCAGGACAGCGAGCCAAGAGACCCAGTACTTC CASSRRTASQETQYF TRBV13 NA TRBJ2-5 NA
TGTGCCAGCGGGACAGAGAAATCCTACGAGCAGTACTTC CASGTEKSYEQYF TRBV21-1 NA TRBJ2-7 NA
TGTGCCAGCAGCTACGACAGTCGGCTTCTCTACGAGCAGTACTTC CASSYDSRLLYEQYF TRBV11-2 NA TRBJ2-7 NA